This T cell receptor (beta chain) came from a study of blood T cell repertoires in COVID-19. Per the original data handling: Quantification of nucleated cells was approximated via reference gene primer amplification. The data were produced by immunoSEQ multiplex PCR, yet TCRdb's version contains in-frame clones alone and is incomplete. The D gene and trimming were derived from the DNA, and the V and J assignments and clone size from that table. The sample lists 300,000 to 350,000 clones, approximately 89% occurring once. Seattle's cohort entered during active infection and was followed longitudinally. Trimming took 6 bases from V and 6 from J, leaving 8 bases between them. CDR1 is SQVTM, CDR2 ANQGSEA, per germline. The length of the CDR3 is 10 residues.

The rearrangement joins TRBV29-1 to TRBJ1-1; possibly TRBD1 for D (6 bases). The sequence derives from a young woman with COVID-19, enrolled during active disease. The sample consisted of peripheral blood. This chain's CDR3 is CSVTGPEAFF. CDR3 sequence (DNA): TGCAGCGTCACAGGGCCTGAAGCTTTCTTT.